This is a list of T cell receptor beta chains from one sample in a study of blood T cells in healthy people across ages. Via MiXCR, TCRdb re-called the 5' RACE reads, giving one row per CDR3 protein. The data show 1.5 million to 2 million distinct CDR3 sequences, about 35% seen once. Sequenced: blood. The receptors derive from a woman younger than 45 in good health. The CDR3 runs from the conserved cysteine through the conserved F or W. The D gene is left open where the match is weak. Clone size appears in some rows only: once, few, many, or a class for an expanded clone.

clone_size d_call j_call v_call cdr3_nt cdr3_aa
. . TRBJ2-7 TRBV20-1 TGCAGTGCTAGTTTAGTCTCGGACGAGCAGTACTTC CSASLVSDEQYF
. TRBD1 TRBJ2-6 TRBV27 TGTGCCAGCAGTTTAAGGGGGCTTGGGGCCAACGTCCTGACTTTC CASSLRGLGANVLTF
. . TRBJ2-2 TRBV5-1 TGCGCCAGCAGCTTACAACATCACATAAAACCAGGACAGAACACCGGGGAGCTGTTTTTT CASSLQHHIKPGQNTGELFF
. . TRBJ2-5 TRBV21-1 TGTGCCAGCAGCCCCAGGGCGCTAGCGGGGGGTGTGGCGGAGACCCAGTACTTC CASSPRALAGGVAETQYF
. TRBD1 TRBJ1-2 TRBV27 TGTGCCAGCAGCAAACGGACAGGGAACTATGGCTACACCTTC CASSKRTGNYGYTF
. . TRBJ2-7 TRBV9 TGTGCCAGCAGCGTAGCCCCGGAAATACTGTACGAGCAGTACTTC CASSVAPEILYEQYF
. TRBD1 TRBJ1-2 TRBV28 TGTGCCAGCAGCGCAGACAGGGTACAGAGCCACACCTTC CASSADRVQSHTF
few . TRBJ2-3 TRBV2 TGTGCCAGCAGTGAACCCCCCAGGCCGGAAGATACGCAGTATTTT CASSEPPRPEDTQYF
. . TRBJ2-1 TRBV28 TGTGCCAGCAGTTCCATCTTCCGAACAGTTTACAATGAGCAGTTCTTC CASSSIFRTVYNEQFF
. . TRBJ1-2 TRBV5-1 TGCGCCAGCAGCTTGGGGGAGGGCTACACCTTC CASSLGEGYTF
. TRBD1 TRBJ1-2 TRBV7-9 TGTGTCAGCAGCACTTACAGGGGGGATTTCTACACCTTC CVSSTYRGDFYTF
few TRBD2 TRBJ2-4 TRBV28 TGTGCCAGCAGTTTACCCGCTAGCGGGAGCGCCAAAAACATTCAGTACTTC CASSLPASGSAKNIQYF
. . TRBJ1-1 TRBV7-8 TGTGCCAGCAGCTTTGCACACGGGGGAGCTTTCTTT CASSFAHGGAFF
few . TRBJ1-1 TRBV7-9 TGTGCCAGCAGCTTGGATACATTGAACACTGAAGCTTTCTTT CASSLDTLNTEAFF
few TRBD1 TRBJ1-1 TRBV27 TGTGCCAGCAGTTCTTTCGGGGACAGGGGTAGTGAAGCTTTCTTT CASSSFGDRGSEAFF
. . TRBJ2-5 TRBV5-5 TGTGCCAGCAGCCTCTGGGCAGAAGAGACCCAGTACTTC CASSLWAEETQYF
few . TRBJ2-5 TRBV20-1 TGCAGTGCTTTCGGGGGTCGGGAGACCCAGTACTTC CSAFGGRETQYF
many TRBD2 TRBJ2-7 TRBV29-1 TGCAGCGTGTCGGGACTAGCGGGGGGTGAGCAGTACTTC CSVSGLAGGEQYF
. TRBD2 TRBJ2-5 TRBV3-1 TGTGCCAGCAGCTACCGACTAGCGGGAGTGAGTGAGACCCAGTACTTC CASSYRLAGVSETQYF
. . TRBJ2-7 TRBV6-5 TGTGCCAGCAGTTACGGCCGGAATGATTACGAGCAGTACTTC CASSYGRNDYEQYF
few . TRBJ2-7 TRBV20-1 TGCAGTGCTAGAGATCCCGGAGCGTTTGAGCAGTACTTC CSARDPGAFEQYF
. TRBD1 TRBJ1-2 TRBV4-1 TGCGCCAGCAGCCAGGGCCCGGGACAGACCTATGGCTTCACCTTC CASSQGPGQTYGFTF
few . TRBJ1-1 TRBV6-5 TGTGCCAGCAGCCCCATTACCAGGGAGATGAACACTGAAGCTTTCTTT CASSPITREMNTEAFF
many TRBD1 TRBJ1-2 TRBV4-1 TGCGCCAGCAGCCAAGAAAGGGGCAGGGGGAGTGGCTACACCTTC CASSQERGRGSGYTF
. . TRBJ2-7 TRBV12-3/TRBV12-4 TGTGCCAGCAGTCCCTCTTGGCAGAAAACGTACTACGAGCAGTACTTC CASSPSWQKTYYEQYF
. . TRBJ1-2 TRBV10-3 TGTGCCATCAGTTCACAAGGTGGAGGCTACACCTTC CAISSQGGGYTF
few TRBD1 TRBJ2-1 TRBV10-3 TGTGCCATCAGTGAGTTTAAGGACAGGGGAGCTGATGAGCAGTTCTTC CAISEFKDRGADEQFF
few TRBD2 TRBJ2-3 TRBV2 TGTGCCAGCAGTGATCGCGGGGGGGCAGCAGATACGCAGTATTTT CASSDRGGAADTQYF
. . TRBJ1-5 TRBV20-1 TGCAGTGCTAGAGCGGGTCAGGTTGGTCAGCCCCAGCATTTT CSARAGQVGQPQHF
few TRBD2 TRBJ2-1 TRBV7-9 TGTGCCAGCAGCTTTTCCGGTTTTGCGGGGGGGGAACTAAACAATGAGCAGTTCTTC CASSFSGFAGGELNNEQFF
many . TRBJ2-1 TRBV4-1 TGCGCCAGCAGCCAAGTTGGGGTAAATGAGCAGTTCTTC CASSQVGVNEQFF